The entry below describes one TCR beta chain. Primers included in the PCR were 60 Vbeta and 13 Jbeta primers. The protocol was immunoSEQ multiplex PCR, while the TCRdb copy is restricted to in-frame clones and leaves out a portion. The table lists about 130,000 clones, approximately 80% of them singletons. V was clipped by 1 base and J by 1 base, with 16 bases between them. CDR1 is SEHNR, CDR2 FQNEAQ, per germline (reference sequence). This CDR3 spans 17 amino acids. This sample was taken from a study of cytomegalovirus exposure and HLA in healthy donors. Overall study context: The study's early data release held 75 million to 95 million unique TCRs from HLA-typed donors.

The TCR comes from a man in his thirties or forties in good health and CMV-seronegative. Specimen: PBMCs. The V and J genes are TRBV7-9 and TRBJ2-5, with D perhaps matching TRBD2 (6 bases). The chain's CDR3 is CASSLVGGGVPQETQYF. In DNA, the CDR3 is TGTGCCAGCAGCTTAGTCGGCGGAGGGGTCCCCCAAGAGACCCAGTACTTC. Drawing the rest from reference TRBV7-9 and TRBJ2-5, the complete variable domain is DTGVSQNPRHKITKRGQNVTFRCDPISEHNRLYWYRQTLGQGPEFLTYFQNEAQLEKSRLLSDRFSAERPKGSFSTLEIQRTEQGDSAMYLCASSLVGGGVPQETQYFGPGTRLLVL.